This T cell receptor beta chain appears in the sequencing data of a study of T cell changes during pregnancy in multiple sclerosis. Clones were sequenced by immunoSEQ multiplex PCR, and TCRdb holds only the in-frame ones, with some missing. The sample holds some 22,000 clones; more than 70% are singletons and the top ten take less than 8.5%. The germline CDR1 and CDR2 sequences are MNHEY and SMNVEV (reference sequence). The V segment lost 7 bases and the J segment 8 bases; nucleotides outside the gene matches: 7. This CDR3 is built from 15 residues. J is TRBJ2-1 and V is TRBV27; TRBD2 aligns across 14 bases. The source is a female donor with multiple sclerosis, enrolled in a pregnancy study. The sequences come from CD8+ T cells from peripheral blood mononuclear cells, collected before pregnancy. The CDR3 sequence is CASTSGTSGSHEQFF. The DNA for the CDR3 is TGTGCCAGCACTAGCGGGACTAGCGGGAGTCATGAGCAGTTCTTC.